Presented here are 27 T cell receptor beta chains from one specimen sequenced in a study of somatic mutations in cytotoxic T cells in rheumatoid arthritis. Profiling relied on immunoSEQ multiplex PCR, and the TCRdb table lists in-frame clones only, not all of them. The data show about 15,000 clones, under 80% seen once. Sequencing input: CD8+ T cells sorted from blood. These receptor sequences come from an adult with rheumatoid arthritis.

The chain carries TRBV7-2 and TRBJ1-4; perhaps TRBD1 as D (6 bases). CDR1 is SGHTA and CDR2 is FQGNSA in the germline V gene. V lost 6 bases and J 7 bases, leaving 18 bases between the germline ends. There are 15 residues in the CDR3. This CDR3 is CASSPSGGRGEKLFF. The DNA for the CDR3 is TGTGCCAGCAGTCCTAGTGGGGGGCGAGGTGAAAAACTGTTTTTT.

This chain joins TRBV19 and TRBJ2-7, with D tentatively TRBD1 or TRBD2 (6 bases each). This CDR3 contains 15 residues. CDR1 and CDR2 from the germline V gene are LNHDA and SQIVND (reference sequence). Deletions cut 1 base from V and 3 bases from J, with 13 bases between. CDR3 protein: CASSIAGGPGYEQYF. The DNA of the CDR3 is TGTGCCAGTAGTATAGCTGGGGGGCCCGGCTACGAGCAGTACTTC.

By sample share, this clone is large. The chain employs TRBV7-3 and TRBJ2-1, with a tentative D call TRBD2 (5 bases). V was clipped by 1 base and J by 8 bases, with 12 bases between them. The CDR3 covers 14 residues. The germline gives CDR1 SGHTA, CDR2 FQGTGA. The CDR3 DNA reads as TGTGCCAGCAGCTTAAGTCCTTTCGGGGATGAGCAGTTCTTC. Amino acid sequence: CASSLSPFGDEQFF.

This sequence joins TRBV18 and TRBJ1-1; D call uncertain. Germline V gene lookup returns CDR1 KGHSH and CDR2 LQKENI. The length of the CDR3 is 12 residues. V was cut by 4 bases and J by 4 bases, with 7 bases left in between. CDR3 in amino acids: CASSLPGTEAFF. In DNA, the CDR3 is TGTGCCAGCTCACTTCCCGGCACTGAAGCTTTCTTT.

The chain employs TRBV28 and TRBJ1-2, with TRBD1 identical over 11 bases. CDR3 length: 16 residues. The germline V gene encodes CDR1 MDHEN and CDR2 SYDVKM. J was trimmed by 5 bases and V by 6 bases; bases with no gene match: 11. The CDR3 sequence is CASSDNGQGARYGYTF. DNA for the CDR3: TGTGCCAGCAGCGATAATGGACAGGGGGCGAGATATGGCTACACCTTC.

A few counts support this clone. The chain combines TRBV7-9 with TRBJ1-2; D ambiguous. CDR3 length: 11 amino acids. V lost 6 bases, J lost 4 bases, and 6 bases lay in between. Per germline, CDR1 SEHNR and CDR2 FQNEAQ (reference sequence). The CDR3 here is CASRGSYGYTF. CDR3 DNA: TGTGCCAGCAGGGGTAGCTATGGCTACACCTTC.

The sample holds one count of this clone. The gene calls are TRBV28 and TRBJ1-5; TRBD1 might be the D (5 bases). The CDR3 has 15 amino acids. The germline gives CDR1 MDHEN, CDR2 SYDVKM. Trimming cost V 3 bases and J 9 bases, with 18 bases left between them. For the CDR3, the DNA is TGTGCCAGCAGTTTGCTGGGGCCACGGGGTGGGCCCCAGCATTTT. Amino acids: CASSLLGPRGGPQHF.

This clone was seen a few times. V and J are TRBV27 and TRBJ1-5, with D possibly TRBD1 on 6 matching bases. The CDR3 length is 16 residues. Germline-derived CDR1 and CDR2 are MNHEY and SMNVEV (reference sequence). V was clipped by 5 bases and J by 5 bases, with 19 bases between them. The CDR3 coding sequence is TGTGCCAGCAGTCCATATTACAGTGGGGGCCATCAGCCCCAGCATTTT. Translated, it gives CASSPYYSGGHQPQHF.

The CDR3 reads CASSQGGGFGNTIYF. The CDR3 nucleotides read TGCGCCAGCAGCCAAGGGGGGGGTTTTGGAAACACCATATATTTT. This chain joins TRBV4-1 and TRBJ1-3, with a possible D match to TRBD1 (5 bases). This CDR3 contains 15 residues. Germline loops: CDR1 MGHRA, CDR2 YSYEKL. Between the trimmed V and J ends, which lost 1 base and 3 bases, there was a span of 10 bases.

The V and J genes are TRBV7-6 and TRBJ1-3, with 7 bases aligning to TRBD1. J was trimmed by 1 base and V by 5 bases; bases with no gene match: 11. Germline lookup yields CDR1 SGHVS and CDR2 FNYEAQ. There are 17 residues in the CDR3. The CDR3 region has the DNA TGTGCCAGCAGCGCCGTACCGGGACAGAGATCTGGAAACACCATATATTTT. It translates to CASSAVPGQRSGNTIYF.

This clone was seen once. This sequence joins TRBV7-8 and TRBJ1-1; 12 bases align to TRBD1. Germline CDR1 and CDR2: SGHVS and FQNEAQ. This CDR3 has 19 amino acids. The V segment lost 4 bases and the J segment 3 bases; nucleotides outside the gene matches: 15. CDR3 coding DNA: TGTGCCAGCAGCTCTTCAGCAGGGACAGGGGGCTTTTGGGACACTGAAGCTTTCTTT. It is translated as CASSSSAGTGGFWDTEAFF.

The V gene is TRBV6-1, the J gene TRBJ2-5, with 7 bases that match TRBD1. The V gene end was trimmed by 6 bases and the J gene end by 2 bases; junction bases not matched to a gene: 9. Germline assignment: CDR1 MNHNS and CDR2 SASEGT. This CDR3 has 15 residues. For the CDR3, the DNA is TGTGCCAGCAGAGGGACAGTAGCATCACAAGAGACCCAGTACTTC. It yields the protein CASRGTVASQETQYF.

The rearrangement joins TRBV9 to TRBJ1-2; no firm D call. The germline V and J ends were trimmed by 0 bases and 6 bases, with 12 bases remaining between them. From germline, CDR1 is SGDLS and CDR2 YYNGEE. This CDR3 contains 14 residues. The CDR3 DNA is TGTGCCAGCAGCGTAGGGGTCACACAGCATGGCTACACCTTC. Translation: CASSVGVTQHGYTF.

This clone was recorded a few times. The rearrangement links TRBV2 to TRBJ1-6; D ambiguous. Germline CDR1 and CDR2: SNHLY and FYNNEI. Trimming cost V 7 bases and J 10 bases, with 2 bases left between them. There are 9 residues in the CDR3. CDR3 region: CASKSPLHF. For the CDR3, the DNA is TGTGCCAGCAAATCACCCCTCCACTTT.

The J gene is TRBJ1-1, the V gene TRBV7-6, with unresolved D. CDR1 and CDR2 (germline): SGHVS, FNYEAQ. This CDR3 has 15 residues. V lost 5 bases to trimming and J lost 1 base, with 14 bases between them. The CDR3 DNA reads TGTGCCAGCAGCCTGAGGGCAGGCCGGAACACTGAAGCTTTCTTT. It yields the protein CASSLRAGRNTEAFF.

This clone was recorded once. The CDR3 DNA follows: TGTGCCAGCAGTGGAACTTACCCGGGACAGGGCGTCTACGAGCAGTACTTC. Translating gives CASSGTYPGQGVYEQYF. V is TRBV2 and J is TRBJ2-7, with 9 nucleotides matching TRBD1. Germline V gene sequence: CDR1 SNHLY, CDR2 FYNNEI. V was pared by 4 bases and J by 3 bases, with 13 bases of the junction left unmatched. The CDR3 consists of 17 residues.

The CDR3 bases are TGTGCCAGCAGTAATGGACAGGGCAGTTACAATGAGCAGTTCTTC. Its translation is CASSNGQGSYNEQFF. V gene TRBV6-4 combines with J gene TRBJ2-1, with 8 bases aligning to TRBD1. Germline trimming cut 5 bases from V and 4 bases from J; bases unmatched to any gene: 7. In germline, CDR1 is MRHNA, CDR2 SNTAGT. The CDR3 sequence is 15 residues long.

The rearrangement links TRBV7-8 to TRBJ2-2, with D perhaps matching TRBD2 (5 bases). Trimming removed 5 bases from V and 4 bases from J, with 8 bases in between. CDR1 is SGHVS and CDR2 is FQNEAQ in the germline V gene. This CDR3 comprises 13 residues. CDR3 region: CASSPRATGELFF. The CDR3 region has the DNA TGTGCCAGCAGCCCGAGGGCCACCGGGGAGCTGTTTTTT.

V is TRBV7-9 and J is TRBJ1-5; no clear D gene. Germline V CDR1 and CDR2: SEHNR, FQNEAQ (reference sequence). The V end lost 2 bases, the J end lost 0 bases, and 11 bases lay between the germline ends. The CDR3 contains 16 residues. For the CDR3, the DNA is TGTGCCAGCAGCTTAATTTGGCTCGCTAGCAATCAGCCCCAGCATTTT. This encodes CASSLIWLASNQPQHF.

V gene TRBV27 combines with J gene TRBJ2-2, with unresolved D. Trimming shortened V by 3 bases and J by 4 bases, and 9 bases separated the two germline ends. This CDR3 has 14 amino acids. The germline V gene has CDR1 MNHEY and CDR2 SMNVEV (reference sequence). The CDR3 nucleotides read TGTGCCAGCAGTTTTAACAGTTTCACCGGGGAGCTGTTTTTT. It specifies CASSFNSFTGELFF.

This clone was detected only once. The chain recombines TRBV19 with TRBJ2-2; possible D gene TRBD1, 6 bases. This CDR3 region has 15 residues. Germline CDR1 reads LNHDA; CDR2 reads SQIVND (reference sequence). V lost 3 bases and J 2 bases, leaving 10 bases between the germline ends. The CDR3 DNA sequence: TGTGCCAGTAGTATGACAGGTGCAAACACCGGGGAGCTGTTTTTT. This sequence encodes CASSMTGANTGELFF. The whole variable domain, filled in from reference TRBV19 and TRBJ2-2, reads DGGITQSPKYLFRKEGQNVTLSCEQNLNHDAMYWYRQDPGQGLRLIYYSQIVNDFQKGDIAEGYSVSREKKESFPLTVTSAQKNPTAFYLCASSMTGANTGELFFGEGSRLTVL.

The rearrangement links TRBV5-8 to TRBJ1-1, with unresolved D. The CDR3 runs to 15 residues. Germline CDR1 SGHTS, CDR2 YDEGEE. The ends were cut back, 0 bases at V and 10 bases at J, with 19 bases in the middle. The DNA of the CDR3 is TGTGCCAGCAGCTTGGGACGAAGGCACAGACTAAGAGCTTTCTTT. Translating gives CASSLGRRHRLRAFF.

The V gene is TRBV6-5, the J gene TRBJ2-1; no reliable D call. The CDR3 spans 11 residues. CDR1 is MNHEY and CDR2 is SVGAGI in the germline V gene. V was shortened by 2 bases and J by 8 bases, with 4 bases between the two germline ends. For the CDR3, the DNA is TGTGCCAGCAGTTACGTGGATGAGCAGTTCTTC. Translating gives CASSYVDEQFF.

The count of this clone is one. The V and J genes are TRBV25-1 and TRBJ2-2; D not certain. The ends were cut back, 4 bases at V and 6 bases at J, with 3 bases in the middle. This CDR3 is built from 11 residues. Germline V gives CDR1 MGHDK, CDR2 SYGVNS. The CDR3 sequence is CASSVSGELFF. The CDR3, as DNA: TGTGCCAGCAGTGTTTCCGGGGAGCTGTTTTTT.

The chain uses TRBV7-8 and TRBJ1-5; the match to TRBD1 covers 7 bases. The germline gives CDR1 SGHVS, CDR2 FQNEAQ. This CDR3 region has 16 residues. Germline trimming cut 1 base from V and 9 bases from J; bases unmatched to any gene: 12. Written as DNA, the CDR3 is TGTGCCAGCAGCTTAGTAAGGACAGGCCTCTTGGGGCCCCAGCATTTT. Translation: CASSLVRTGLLGPQHF. The whole variable domain, filled in from reference TRBV7-8 and TRBJ1-5, reads GAGVSQSPRYKVAKRGQDVALRCDPISGHVSLFWYQQALGQGPEFLTYFQNEAQLDKSGLPSDRFFAERPEGSVSTLKIQRTQQEDSAVYLCASSLVRTGLLGPQHFGDGTRLSIL.

V is TRBV12-5 and J is TRBJ1-5; D is unresolved. The CDR3 is 17 amino acids. Trimming left V 2 bases short and J 0 bases short, with 14 bases between. CDR1 is LGHNT and CDR2 is FRNRAP in the germline V gene. The CDR3 DNA reads TGTGCTAGTGGTTTGCTAATTGGGCAGTATAGCAATCAGCCCCAGCATTTT. It is translated as CASGLLIGQYSNQPQHF. The full variable domain, completed using reference TRBV12-5 and TRBJ1-5, is DARVTQTPRHKVTEMGQEVTMRCQPILGHNTVFWYRQTMMQGLELLAYFRNRAPLDDSGMPKDRFSAEMPDATLATLKIQPSEPRDSAVYFCASGLLIGQYSNQPQHFGDGTRLSIL.

This chain links TRBV5-4 with TRBJ2-7; 10 bases map to TRBD2. CDR3 length: 16 residues. Germline CDR1 is SGHNT and CDR2 is YYREEE (reference sequence). Trimming took 2 bases from V and 3 from J; bases not matched to a gene: 8. The CDR3 region has the DNA TGTGCCAGCAGCTTAAGGTTAGCGGGGGGCCACTACGAGCAGTACGTC. Translated, it gives CASSLRLAGGHYEQYV.